A few counts support the clone carrying this T cell receptor (beta chain). Its target is unknown. The entry originates in a study of T cell repertoires in cytomegalovirus infection. The germline V gene has CDR1 SGHTA and CDR2 FQGTGA. The CDR3 totals 15 residues. J was trimmed by 8 bases and V by 2 bases; bases with no gene match: 8. TCRdb re-called the reads with MiXCR, one entry per CDR3 protein. The sample has tens of thousands of distinct CDR3 sequences, 20% to 25% seen once. Findings and limits, study-wide: HLA-C-restricted, CMV-specific TCR beta clonotypes were dominant ex vivo.

This material consisted of CD8+ T cells from cultured PBMCs, taken from culture after CMV antigen stimulation. The sequence derives from a human donor in good health (CMV status not recorded). Some clones in this sample may be carry-over from other donors' samples. The chain uses TRBV7-3 and TRBJ2-1; 8 nucleotides align to TRBD2. The CDR3 protein is CASSLDSGSPDEQFF. CDR3 DNA: TGTGCCAGCAGCTTAGACAGCGGGAGCCCCGATGAGCAGTTCTTC.